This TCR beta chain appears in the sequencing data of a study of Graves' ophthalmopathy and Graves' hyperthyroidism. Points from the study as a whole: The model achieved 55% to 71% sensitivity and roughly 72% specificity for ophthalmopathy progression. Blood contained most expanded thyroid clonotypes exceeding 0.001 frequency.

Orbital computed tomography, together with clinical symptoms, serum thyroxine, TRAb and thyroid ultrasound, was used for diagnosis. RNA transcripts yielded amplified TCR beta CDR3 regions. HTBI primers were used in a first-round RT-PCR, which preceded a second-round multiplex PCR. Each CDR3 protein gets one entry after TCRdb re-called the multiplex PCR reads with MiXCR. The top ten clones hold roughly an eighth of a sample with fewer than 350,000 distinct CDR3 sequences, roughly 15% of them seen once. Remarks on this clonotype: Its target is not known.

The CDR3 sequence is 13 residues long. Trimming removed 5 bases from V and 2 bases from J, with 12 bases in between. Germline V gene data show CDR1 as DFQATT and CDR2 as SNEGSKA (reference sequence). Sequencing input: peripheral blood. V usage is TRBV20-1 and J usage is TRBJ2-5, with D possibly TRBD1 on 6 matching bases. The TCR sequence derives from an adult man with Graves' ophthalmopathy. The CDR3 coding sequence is TGCAGTGCTGCGAGGACAGCTCAAGAGACCCAGTACTTC. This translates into CSAARTAQETQYF.